The 26 T cell receptor beta chains presented below share a single source sample, sequenced in a study of Ad26.COV2.S vaccination and SARS-CoV-2 variants (dated by TCRdb to about 2021). Reading the label with the study, this specimen's treatment or condition is: some 19 received Ad26.COV2.S at low or high dose, single or two shots; about five received placebo; per-sample allocation not given. Repertoires of vaccine and placebo recipients were sequenced from samples taken on day 63 after the first injection. Libraries were prepared through the immunoSEQ multiplex PCR assay. The source is immuneACCESS, and TCRdb retained only in-frame sequences with V and J called. Part of the clones is not carried over; for the studies checked, unresolved V genes explain less than half of this, and the remainder is unexplained. The sample contains about 420,000 clones, 88% of them found a single time. 3.6% of the sample is held by the ten biggest clonotypes.

The specimen was peripheral blood, collected in a trial of Ad26.COV2.S vaccine versus placebo. Source of these receptors: a person aged 18-60 years who received the Ad26.COV2.S COVID-19 vaccine or a placebo.

This sequence joins TRBV25-1 and TRBJ2-1, with TRBD2 as a possible D gene (7 bases). The V gene's germline CDR1 is MGHDK and CDR2 SYGVNS. This CDR3 is 15 amino acids long. V lost 6 bases, J lost 6 bases, and 18 bases lay in between. For the CDR3, the DNA is TGTGCCAGCAGGGGAGGGGGGGCAGACACCAATGAGCAGTTCTTC. Translation: CASRGGGADTNEQFF. Full variable domain (outside the CDR3, taken from reference TRBV25-1 and TRBJ2-1): EADIYQTPRYLVIGTGKKITLECSQTMGHDKMYWYQQDPGMELHLIHYSYGVNSTEKGDLSSESTVSRIRTEHFPLTLESARPSHTSQYLCASRGGGADTNEQFFGPGTRLTVL.

This clone has a single count. The V and J genes are TRBV7-9 and TRBJ1-4, with D maybe TRBD1 (5 bases). Trimming left V 4 bases short and J 0 bases short, with 9 bases between. The CDR3 length is 15 residues. CDR1 and CDR2 from the germline V gene are SEHNR and FQNEAQ (reference sequence). The CDR3 loop reads CASSSLGATNEKLFF. The CDR3, as DNA: TGTGCCAGCAGCTCCCTAGGGGCAACTAATGAAAAACTGTTTTTT.

The V gene is TRBV30, the J gene TRBJ2-1; TRBD2 matches 11 bases. Germline V gives CDR1 GTSNPN, CDR2 SVGIG (reference sequence). CDR3 length: 15 amino acids. After removal of 6 bases from V and 2 bases from J, the junction contained 6 bases not matched to a gene. The CDR3 bases are TGTGCCTGTAATAGCGGGGGGGAAACCTACAATGAGCAGTTCTTC. It specifies CACNSGGETYNEQFF.

The rearrangement joins TRBV7-2 to TRBJ2-1; TRBD2 might be the D (5 bases). V was clipped by 5 bases and J by 5 bases, with 16 bases between them. From germline, CDR1 is SGHTA and CDR2 FQGNSA. The CDR3 loop spans 15 amino acids. The CDR3 DNA is TGTGCCAGCAGCCCCAGACGGGATGGGGACAATGAGCAGTTCTTC. Amino acids: CASSPRRDGDNEQFF.

The J gene is TRBJ2-1, the V gene TRBV2; D may be TRBD2 (5 bases). Germline V gene data show CDR1 as SNHLY and CDR2 as FYNNEI. The CDR3 length is 11 residues. V gave up 6 bases and J gave up 7 bases, with 7 bases separating them. Written as DNA, the CDR3 is TGTGCCAGCAGAGGCGGGAATGAGCAGTTCTTC. This encodes CASRGGNEQFF.

Remarks on this clone: Other nucleotide sequences from this sample produce the same CDR3. V and J are TRBV20-1 and TRBJ2-1; no clear D. The V gene lost 5 bases and the J gene lost 1 base, with 0 bases spanning the gap. Per the germline V gene, CDR1 is DFQATT and CDR2 is SNEGSKA (reference sequence). The CDR3 sequence is 10 residues long. The CDR3 region has the DNA TGCAGTGCTTCCTACAATGAGCAGTTCTTC. This translates into CSASYNEQFF.

V and J are TRBV24-1 and TRBJ2-4; TRBD1 is a possible D gene (7 bases). V lost 4 bases and J 6 bases, leaving 18 bases between the germline ends. In germline, CDR1 is KGHDR, CDR2 SFDVKD. The CDR3 runs 16 residues. Written as DNA, the CDR3 is TGTGCCACCAGTGAGCGGGACAGACTAGGAGGAAACATTCAGTACTTC. It translates to CATSERDRLGGNIQYF.

The genes are TRBV20-1 and TRBJ2-3; D is ambiguous. V was clipped by 5 bases and J by 7 bases, with 10 bases between them. Germline CDR1 is DFQATT and CDR2 is SNEGSKA (reference sequence). CDR3 length: 11 residues. As DNA, the CDR3 is TGCAGTGCTCAAACAATAAATACGCAGTATTTT. Amino acid sequence: CSAQTINTQYF.

This chain links TRBV6-6 with TRBJ2-5; D assignment may be TRBD1 or TRBD2 (5 bases each). Germline lookup yields CDR1 MNHNY and CDR2 SVGAGI (reference sequence). V was clipped by 6 bases and J by 1 base, with 12 bases between them. The CDR3 has 14 residues. CDR3 residues: CASSRDATQETQYF. In DNA, the CDR3 is TGTGCCAGCAGCCGGGACGCCACCCAAGAGACCCAGTACTTC.

The V call is TRBV9, the J call TRBJ1-2; 7 bases line up with TRBD1. Germline assignment: CDR1 SGDLS and CDR2 YYNGEE. V lost 4 bases and J lost 7; bases outside the gene matches: 7. The CDR3 contains 13 residues. The DNA of the CDR3 is TGTGCCAGCAGCTCGCAGGGGGTAGGTGGCTACACCTTC. Translating gives CASSSQGVGGYTF. Supplemented by reference TRBV9 and TRBJ1-2, the full variable domain reads DSGVTQTPKHLITATGQRVTLRCSPRSGDLSVYWYQQSLDQGLQFLIQYYNGEERAKGNILERFSAQQFPDLHSELNLSSLELGDSALYFCASSSQGVGGYTFGSGTRLTVV.

This chain joins TRBV9 and TRBJ2-6; D is possibly TRBD2 (6 bases). V gave up 0 bases and J gave up 0 bases, with 13 bases separating them. CDR3 size: 18 residues. The V gene's germline CDR1 is SGDLS and CDR2 YYNGEE. The CDR3 protein is CASSVGGLTSSGANVLTF. The CDR3, as DNA: TGTGCCAGCAGCGTAGGGGGACTGACTTCCTCTGGGGCCAACGTCCTGACTTTC.

The rearrangement joins TRBV15 to TRBJ2-2, with D possibly TRBD2 on 5 matching bases. Trimming took 4 bases from V and 5 from J, leaving 11 bases between them. The CDR3 consists of 14 residues. Germline-derived CDR1 and CDR2 are LNHNV and YYDKDF (reference sequence). The CDR3 spells CATSIRRETGELFF. The CDR3 DNA follows: TGTGCCACCAGCATACGACGGGAAACCGGGGAGCTGTTTTTT.

The genes are TRBV5-1 and TRBJ2-1; unclear D gene. V lost 0 bases and J 0 bases, leaving 10 bases between the germline ends. The CDR3 is 16 residues long. Germline V lookup: CDR1 SGHRS, CDR2 YFSETQ. CDR3 nucleotides: TGCGCCAGCAGCTTGGCCTGGGCGAGCTCCTACAATGAGCAGTTCTTC. It translates to CASSLAWASSYNEQFF. The full variable domain, in which reference TRBV5-1 and TRBJ2-1 provide the parts outside the CDR3, is KAGVTQTPRYLIKTRGQQVTLSCSPISGHRSVSWYQQTPGQGLQFLFEYFSETQRNKGNFPGRFSGRQFSNSRSEMNVSTLELGDSALYLCASSLAWASSYNEQFFGPGTRLTVL.

The J gene is TRBJ2-3, the V gene TRBV20-1, with D tentatively TRBD1 or TRBD2 (6 bases each). The V gene's germline CDR1 is DFQATT and CDR2 SNEGSKA (reference sequence). Trimming pared 3 bases from V and 2 bases from J, leaving 15 bases between. The CDR3 loop spans 15 amino acids. The CDR3 reads CSASRGATYTDTQYF. The CDR3 DNA sequence: TGCAGTGCTAGTAGGGGGGCCACCTACACAGATACGCAGTATTTT.

This chain uses TRBV18 with TRBJ2-3; 9 bases are a match to TRBD2. The V segment lost 6 bases and the J segment 6 bases; nucleotides outside the gene matches: 10. Per the germline V gene, CDR1 is KGHSH and CDR2 is LQKENI. The CDR3 runs 15 residues. The CDR3 bases are TGTGCCAGCTCGACGGCGCGGGGGGGCCGGGATACGCAGTATTTT. Translation: CASSTARGGRDTQYF.

The chain uses TRBV4-3 and TRBJ2-7, with 9 bases lining up with TRBD1. This CDR3 region has 16 residues. V lost 3 bases and J lost 6; bases outside the gene matches: 12. CDR1 is LGHNA, CDR2 YSLEER, per germline. CDR3 DNA sequence: TGCGCCAGCAGCCAGACCACAGGGGGCCGCCCGTTCGAGCAGTACTTC. This encodes CASSQTTGGRPFEQYF.

This chain connects TRBV10-3 to TRBJ1-2, with D hard to call. CDR3 size: 12 residues. The V end was cut by 10 bases, the J end by 6 bases, with 15 bases between. In germline, CDR1 is ENHRY, CDR2 SYGVKD. In DNA, the CDR3 is TGTGCCAGTTACCTTCATACGCATGGCTACACCTTC. It is translated as CASYLHTHGYTF.

The rearrangement links TRBV7-6 to TRBJ1-4, with D perhaps TRBD1 (6 bases). The CDR3 totals 16 residues. Trimming pared 5 bases from V and 2 bases from J, leaving 15 bases between. Germline V gene sequence: CDR1 SGHVS, CDR2 FNYEAQ. For the CDR3, the DNA is TGTGCCAGCAGCAGTTCAGGGGAGGCTACTAATGAAAAACTGTTTTTT. Its translation: CASSSSGEATNEKLFF. The full variable domain, completed using reference TRBV7-6 and TRBJ1-4, is GAGVSQSPRYKVTKRGQDVALRCDPISGHVSLYWYRQALGQGPEFLTYFNYEAQQDKSGLPNDRFSAERPEGSISTLTIQRTEQRDSAMYRCASSSSGEATNEKLFFGSGTQLSVL.

The V and J genes are TRBV14 and TRBJ1-1; D remains unclear. V was shortened by 4 bases and J by 4 bases, with 10 bases between the two germline ends. This CDR3 spans 13 amino acids. Per germline, CDR1 SGHDN and CDR2 FVKESK. The CDR3 is CASSPFRVTEAFF. The CDR3 nucleotides are TGTGCCAGCAGCCCCTTTAGGGTCACTGAAGCTTTCTTT.

The chain carries TRBV6-1 and TRBJ2-3; D ambiguous. This CDR3 is built from 16 residues. The V gene lost 2 bases and the J gene lost 0 bases, with 12 bases spanning the gap. Germline V gene lookup returns CDR1 MNHNS and CDR2 SASEGT. CDR3 protein: CASSESLFSSTDTQYF. The CDR3 DNA is TGTGCCAGCAGTGAATCTTTGTTCTCTAGCACAGATACGCAGTATTTT.

The chain recombines TRBV29-1 with TRBJ2-5, with D possibly TRBD2 on 6 matching bases. Trimming stripped 0 bases from V and 5 bases from J, with 10 bases between. The V gene's germline CDR1 is SQVTM and CDR2 ANQGSEA. The CDR3 covers 13 residues. The CDR3 reads CSVEDLGRETQYF. For the CDR3, the DNA is TGCAGCGTTGAAGATCTAGGGAGGGAGACCCAGTACTTC.

This clone was found a few times. The V gene is TRBV29-1, the J gene TRBJ2-7; TRBD1 matches at 8 bases. The ends lost 7 bases at V and 6 bases at J; junction bases unmatched: 11. This CDR3 is 13 amino acids long. The V gene's germline CDR1 is SQVTM and CDR2 ANQGSEA. CDR3 DNA sequence: TGCAGCGCCCAACAGACAGGGGTGGGCGAGCAGTACTTC. Its protein is CSAQQTGVGEQYF.

This chain joins TRBV6-5 and TRBJ1-3; possibly TRBD1 for D (5 bases). V was cut by 8 bases and J by 4 bases, with 18 bases left in between. The germline gives CDR1 MNHEY, CDR2 SVGAGI. The CDR3 consists of 15 residues. The CDR3 DNA reads as TGTGCCAGCTCCGGATCGAAGGGGTGGGGAAACACCATATATTTT. Encoded protein: CASSGSKGWGNTIYF.

This clone was observed once. The chain joins TRBV18 to TRBJ1-2; D is uncertain. The CDR3 is made up of 12 amino acids. Germline V CDR1 and CDR2: KGHSH, LQKENI. V shed 5 bases and J shed 4 bases, with 8 bases lying between them. CDR3 sequence reads: CASSVGLYGYTF. For the CDR3, the DNA is TGTGCCAGCTCAGTGGGCCTCTATGGCTACACCTTC.

The rearrangement uses TRBV6-6 and TRBJ1-3; D uncertain. V was cut by 0 bases and J by 8 bases, with 14 bases left in between. The CDR3 runs to 15 residues. Germline lookup yields CDR1 MNHNY and CDR2 SVGAGI (reference sequence). The CDR3: CASSYSVSLEDTIYF. The CDR3 DNA reads TGTGCCAGCAGTTACTCTGTGAGTTTAGAAGACACCATATATTTT.

Worth noting for this clone: The same CDR3 arises from other DNA sequences in this sample as well. The chain carries TRBV12-3 or TRBV12-4 and TRBJ2-7, with unresolved D. CDR3 length: 12 amino acids. The V end was cut by 1 base, the J end by 2 bases, with 3 bases between. The CDR3 DNA sequence: TGTGCCAGCAGTTTAGGGGCCTACGAGCAGTACTTC. This translates into CASSLGAYEQYF.